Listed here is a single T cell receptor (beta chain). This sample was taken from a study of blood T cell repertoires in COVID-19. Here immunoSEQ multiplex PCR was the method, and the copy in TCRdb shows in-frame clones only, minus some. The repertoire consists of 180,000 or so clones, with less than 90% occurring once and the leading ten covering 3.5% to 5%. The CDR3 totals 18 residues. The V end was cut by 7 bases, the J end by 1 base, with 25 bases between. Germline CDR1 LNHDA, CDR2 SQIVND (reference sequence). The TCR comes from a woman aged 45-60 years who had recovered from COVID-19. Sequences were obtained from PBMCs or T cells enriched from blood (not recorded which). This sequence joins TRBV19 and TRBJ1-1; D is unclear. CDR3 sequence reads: CASTTGRGQALWNTEAFF. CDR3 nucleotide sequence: TGTGCCAGTACCACGGGGAGAGGGCAGGCCTTGTGGAACACTGAAGCTTTCTTT.